Listed here are 5 T cell receptor beta chains from one sample, sequenced in a study of T cell repertoires in ileal Crohn's disease. Clones were sequenced by immunoSEQ multiplex PCR, and TCRdb holds only the in-frame ones, with some missing. The repertoire holds some 10,000 clones, with 76% as singletons. The sequenced sample consisted of ileal tissue. These receptors were taken from an adult with Crohn's disease.

J is TRBJ2-1 and V is TRBV28; 12 bases line up with TRBD2. The CDR3 totals 16 residues. After removal of 8 bases from V and 10 bases from J, the junction contained 15 bases not matched to a gene. In germline, CDR1 is MDHEN, CDR2 SYDVKM. CDR3 nucleotides: TGTGCCAGCCGACCGTCTAGCGGGGGGGCCTCCCCCGAGCAGTTCTTC. It is translated as CASRPSSGGASPEQFF.

This clone was recorded a few times. Here the CDR3 reads CASSLWTGVNTEAFF. The CDR3 DNA sequence: TGTGCCAGCAGCCTATGGACAGGGGTTAACACTGAAGCTTTCTTT. V is TRBV11-2 and J is TRBJ1-1, with 9 bases aligning to TRBD1. The CDR3 is 15 residues long. CDR1 and CDR2 from the germline V gene are SGHAT and FQNNGV. V was clipped by 5 bases and J by 2 bases; unmatched bases: 6.

This sequence joins TRBV10-1 and TRBJ2-7; D gene unclear. CDR1 is WNHNN, CDR2 SYGVQD, per germline (reference sequence). This CDR3 spans 13 amino acids. The V end was cut by 10 bases, the J end by 4 bases, with 17 bases between. CDR3 loop: CATRRPNSYEQYF. DNA of the CDR3: TGCGCCACCCGCAGGCCTAACTCTTACGAGCAGTACTTC.

This clone was observed a single time. The J gene is TRBJ2-3, the V gene TRBV2, with unresolved D. This CDR3 contains 10 residues. Per the germline V gene, CDR1 is SNHLY and CDR2 is FYNNEI. The V end lost 8 bases, the J end lost 6 bases, and 6 bases lay between the germline ends. CDR3: CASFRDTQYF. The CDR3 nucleotides are TGTGCCAGCTTTCGGGATACGCAGTATTTT.

V gene TRBV2 combines with J gene TRBJ2-5, with 8 bases lining up with TRBD1. The end of the DNA aligns better with TRBJ2-7, so the J call may be wrong. Germline-derived CDR1 and CDR2 are SNHLY and FYNNEI. This CDR3 spans 12 amino acids. Written as DNA, the CDR3 is TGTGCCAGCCCGTTACAGGGGGACGAGCAGTACTTC. Translating it yields CASPLQGDEQYF.